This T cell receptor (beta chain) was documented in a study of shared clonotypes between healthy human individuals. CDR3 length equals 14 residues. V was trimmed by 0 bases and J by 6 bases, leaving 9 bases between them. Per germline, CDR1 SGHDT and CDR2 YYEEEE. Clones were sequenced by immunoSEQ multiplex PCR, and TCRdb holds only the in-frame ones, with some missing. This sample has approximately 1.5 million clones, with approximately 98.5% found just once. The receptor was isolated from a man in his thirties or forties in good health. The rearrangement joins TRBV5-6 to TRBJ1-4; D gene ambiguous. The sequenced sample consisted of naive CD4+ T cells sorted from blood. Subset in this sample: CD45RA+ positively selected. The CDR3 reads CASSLGGRDEKLFF. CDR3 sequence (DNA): TGTGCCAGCAGCTTGGGAGGGAGGGATGAAAAACTGTTTTTT.